This T cell receptor (beta chain) was sequenced during a study of Graves' ophthalmopathy and Graves' hyperthyroidism (dated by TCRdb to between 2017 and 2018). About the full investigation: Peripheral blood samples were taken at the time of initial diagnosis, before any treatment was given. TCR beta repertoire signatures were used to distinguish Graves' ophthalmopathy from Graves' hyperthyroidism and to predict progression to ophthalmopathy. In total, 135 blood samples were TCR-sequenced: approximately 42 ophthalmopathy, under 80 hyperthyroidism and about 17 hyperthyroidism-to-ophthalmopathy patients. To explore V-J signatures that distinguish ophthalmopathy from hyperthyroidism, a discovery set of under 110 patients was enrolled, made up of more than 40 with ophthalmopathy and fewer than 60 with stable hyperthyroidism. An independent validation cohort comprised some 19 hyperthyroidism patients and roughly 15 patients who later progressed from hyperthyroidism to ophthalmopathy. In a handful of hyperthyroidism patients, the T-cell repertoire of thyroid tissue was compared with the T-cell repertoire of blood. Once sampling was done, hyperthyroidism patients were given methimazole at a starting dose of 30 mg daily, while ophthalmopathy patients were given high-dose intravenous methylprednisolone.

For repertoire sequencing, TCR beta CDR3 regions were amplified from RNA transcripts. The first round of RT-PCR was done with HTBI primers and the Qiagen OneStep RT-PCR kit, and was followed by a second round of multiplex PCR, then size selection and purification. Libraries were sequenced on an Illumina HiSeq2000 using paired-end 100 bp reads. From the authors' description of their analysis: SOAPnuke was used for read processing, and reads with adapters, uncalled bases, a mean Phred below 15, or no exact constant-primer or identifier match were discarded. COPE v1.2.5 was used to merge the high-quality paired reads. Clonotypes were defined as unique nucleotide sequences and were aligned to IMGT TRB V, D and J references using MiTCR v1.1. The analysis was limited to V-J combinations with a frequency above 0.0001, which together covered 98% to 99.2% of repertoires. For each V-J combination, a TCR clonal expansion and chaos score was defined as F50 clonal expansion divided by the chaos observed in the TCRdist matrix. Welch's t-statistics and random forest were used to narrow the features down to around twelve V-J combinations, which were then fed into a naive Bayes classifier. The Morisita-Horn index was used to measure how similar the thyroid and blood repertoires were. The raw public reads went through TCRdb reprocessing: fastp at Q25, MiXCR clone calling, in-frame beta chains kept. Rows with one shared CDR3 protein collapse into an entry with the most common genes and DNA. It is TCRdb's table, rather than the study itself, that gives the V and J calls and clone size. Here the sample has roughly 700,000 distinct CDR3 sequences; about 44% occur a single time. The biggest ten clones account for approximately 43% of the sample.

V lost 6 bases and J lost 8 bases; the stretch between them is 25 bases long. The germline V gene yields SGHTA for CDR1 and FQGNSA for CDR2. Including cysteine and phenylalanine, the CDR3 has 16 amino acids. CDR3 DNA only is kept here, 48 bases in frame from base 1. General study outcomes and caveats: Among expanded thyroid clonotypes with frequency above 0.001, most also showed up in blood, which suggests that blood repertoires may reflect the thyroid immune response. In validation, the model predicted ophthalmopathy progression with more than 70% sensitivity and roughly 72% specificity; more than ten predicted patients were CT-confirmed with GO in a median of about 6.2 months. No statistical method was used to set the sample size in advance, and the investigators knew which group each participant was assigned to. In cross-validation, the 13-signature model distinguished ophthalmopathy from stable hyperthyroidism with approximately 88% sensitivity and around 81% specificity, and in the test set the corresponding values were approximately 79% and 70%.

Patients with ophthalmopathy had moderately to severely active disease, with a Clinical Activity Score of 3 or more, a NOSPECS grade of 4 or more, and a disease duration of less than 3 months. Patients were excluded if they had other autoimmune diseases, uncontrolled infections, pregnancy or lactation. Clinical symptoms, serum thyroxine, TRAb, thyroid ultrasound and orbital computed tomography formed the basis of the diagnosis. Ficoll-Paque density gradient centrifugation was used to isolate PBMCs from about 9.4 ml of fresh peripheral blood. Trizol reagent was used to extract the total RNA, and its quality was then checked on an Agilent 2100 Bioanalyzer. This clonotype was detected ten times or more. Its antigen is currently not known. Qualities for individual bases were not recorded, and no much larger clone is one base off.

This sequence originates from an adult man with Graves' ophthalmopathy. The V gene is TRBV7-2 and the J gene is TRBJ1-1, and perhaps TRBD1 as D gene, on 5 matching bases. Sequencing was performed on peripheral blood. The encoded CDR3 is CASSLTGEWVVGEAFF. In nucleotides, the sequence is TGTGCCAGCAGTTTGACGGGGGAATGGGTGGTCGGCGAAGCTTTCTTT.